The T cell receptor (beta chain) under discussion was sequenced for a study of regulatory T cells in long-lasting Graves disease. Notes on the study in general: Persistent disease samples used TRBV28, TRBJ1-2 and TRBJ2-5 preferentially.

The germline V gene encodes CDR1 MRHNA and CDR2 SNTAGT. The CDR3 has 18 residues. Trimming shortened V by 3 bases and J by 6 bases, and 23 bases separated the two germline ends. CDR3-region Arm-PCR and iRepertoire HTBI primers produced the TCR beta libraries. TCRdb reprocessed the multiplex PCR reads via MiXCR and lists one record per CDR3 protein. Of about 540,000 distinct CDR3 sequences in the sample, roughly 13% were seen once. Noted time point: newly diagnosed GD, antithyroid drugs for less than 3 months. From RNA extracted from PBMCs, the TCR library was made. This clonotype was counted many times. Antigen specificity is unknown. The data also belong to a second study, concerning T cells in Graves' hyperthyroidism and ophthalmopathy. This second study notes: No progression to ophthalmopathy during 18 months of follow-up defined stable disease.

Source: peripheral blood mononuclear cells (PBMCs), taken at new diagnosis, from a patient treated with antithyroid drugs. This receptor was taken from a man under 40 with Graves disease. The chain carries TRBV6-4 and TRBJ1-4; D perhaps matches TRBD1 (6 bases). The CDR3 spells CASSEAGTTRGRHEKLFF. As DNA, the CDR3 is TGTGCCAGCAGTGAAGCCGGAACGACCAGGGGAAGACATGAAAAACTGTTTTTT.